One sample yielded the 2 T cell receptor beta chains listed below, sequenced in a study of blood T cells in healthy people across ages. Sample-barcoded 5' priming and a J-beta primer mix drove a second PCR of about 6 to 12 cycles. Each CDR3 protein gets one entry after TCRdb re-called the 5' RACE reads with MiXCR. The sample contains about 1,500,000 distinct CDR3 sequences, 25% to 30% of which appear only once. Specimen: blood. All receptors derive from a woman aged 25 to 39 in good health.

This chain links TRBV2 with TRBJ2-7; a possible D gene is TRBD1 (5 bases). Per the germline V gene, CDR1 is SNHLY and CDR2 is FYNNEI. The CDR3 is made up of 16 amino acids. With 6 bases removed from V and 1 base from J, the gap between germline ends came to 19 bases. CDR3 coding DNA: TGTGCCAGCAGGATTGTAGGTGGGGCCCCTTCCTACGAGCAGTACTTC. Protein product: CASRIVGGAPSYEQYF. Combining the CDR3 with reference TRBV2 and TRBJ2-7 gives the whole variable domain EPEVTQTPSHQVTQMGQEVILRCVPISNHLYFYWYRQILGQKVEFLVSFYNNEISEKSEIFDDQFSVERPDGSNFTLKIRSTKLEDSAMYFCASRIVGGAPSYEQYFGPGTRLTVT.

The chain has TRBV20-1 and TRBJ2-7; 12 bases align to TRBD2. V lost 3 bases to trimming and J lost 3 bases; unmatched junction nucleotides: 3. This CDR3 has 14 residues. From germline, CDR1 is DFQATT and CDR2 SNEGSKA (reference sequence). The CDR3 spells CSARKGLAGYEQYF. As DNA, the CDR3 is TGCAGTGCTAGGAAGGGACTAGCGGGCTACGAGCAGTACTTC.